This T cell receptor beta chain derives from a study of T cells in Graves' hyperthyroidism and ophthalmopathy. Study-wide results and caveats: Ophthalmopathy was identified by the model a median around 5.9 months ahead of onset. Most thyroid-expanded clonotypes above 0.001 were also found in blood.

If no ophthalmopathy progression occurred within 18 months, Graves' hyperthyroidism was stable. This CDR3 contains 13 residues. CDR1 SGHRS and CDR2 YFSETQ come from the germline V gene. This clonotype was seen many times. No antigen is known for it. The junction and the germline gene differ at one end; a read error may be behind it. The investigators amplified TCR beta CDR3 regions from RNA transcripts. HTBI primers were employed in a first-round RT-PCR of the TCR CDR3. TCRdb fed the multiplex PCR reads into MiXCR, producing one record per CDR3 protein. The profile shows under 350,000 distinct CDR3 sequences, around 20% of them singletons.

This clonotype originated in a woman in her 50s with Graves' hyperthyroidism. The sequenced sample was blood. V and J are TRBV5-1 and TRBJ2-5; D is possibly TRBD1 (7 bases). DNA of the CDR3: TGTGCCAGCAGCTTGACAGGGAGGGAGACCCAGTACTTC. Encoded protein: CASSLTGRETQYF.